This T cell receptor (beta chain) was sequenced during a study of T cell responses to AZD1222 COVID-19 vaccine. Broader study findings: Across the whole spike, CD4 TCRs peaked at regions 160-218 and 743-854.

A word on this clone: Its antigen is not identified.

Germline loops: CDR1 LGHNT, CDR2 FRNRAP. Between the trimmed V and J ends, which lost 6 bases and 4 bases, there was a span of 19 bases. The CDR3 spans 15 residues. Assay used: immunoSEQ multiplex PCR; TCRdb lists only in-frame clones, some missing. This sample has about 120,000 clones, with 88% found just once. The V gene is TRBV12-5, the J gene TRBJ2-7; no firm D call. The clonotype originates from an adult who received the AZD1222 COVID-19 vaccine. Material: peripheral blood, obtained 28 days after the second AZD1222 dose. The DNA for the CDR3 is TGTGCTAGTGGCTTTGGAGCACAGAAGTTTTACGAGCAGTACTTC. Amino acid sequence: CASGFGAQKFYEQYF.